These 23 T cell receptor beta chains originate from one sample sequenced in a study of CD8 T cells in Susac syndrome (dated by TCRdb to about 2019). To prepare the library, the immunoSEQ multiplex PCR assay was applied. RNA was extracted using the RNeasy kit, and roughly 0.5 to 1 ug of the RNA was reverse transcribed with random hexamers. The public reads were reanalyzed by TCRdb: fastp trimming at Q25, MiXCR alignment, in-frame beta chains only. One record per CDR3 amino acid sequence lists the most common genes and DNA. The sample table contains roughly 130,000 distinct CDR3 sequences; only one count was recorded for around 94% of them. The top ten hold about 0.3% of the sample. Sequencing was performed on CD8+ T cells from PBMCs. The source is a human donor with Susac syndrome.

CDR3 amino acids: CASSGTSGGPNTGELFF. The CDR3 DNA sequence: TGTGCCAGCAGTGGGACTAGCGGGGGCCCAAACACCGGGGAGCTGTTTTTT. The chain uses TRBV6-1 and TRBJ2-2; 13 bases are shared with TRBD2. The CDR3 extends over 17 amino acids. The ends lost 4 bases at V and 2 bases at J; junction bases unmatched: 4. In germline, CDR1 is MNHNS, CDR2 SASEGT.

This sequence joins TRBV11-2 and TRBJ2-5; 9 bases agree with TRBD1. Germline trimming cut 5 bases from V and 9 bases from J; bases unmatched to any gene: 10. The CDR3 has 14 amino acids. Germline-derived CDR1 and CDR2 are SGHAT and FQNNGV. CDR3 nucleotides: TGTGCCAGCAGCCCCGGGACAGGGCGAGGGGCCCAGTACTTC. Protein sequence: CASSPGTGRGAQYF. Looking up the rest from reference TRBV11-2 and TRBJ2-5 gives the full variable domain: EAGVAQSPRYKIIEKRQSVAFWCNPISGHATLYWYQQILGQGPKLLIQFQNNGVVDDSQLPKDRFSAERLKGVDSTLKIQPAKLEDSAVYLCASSPGTGRGAQYFGPGTRLLVL.

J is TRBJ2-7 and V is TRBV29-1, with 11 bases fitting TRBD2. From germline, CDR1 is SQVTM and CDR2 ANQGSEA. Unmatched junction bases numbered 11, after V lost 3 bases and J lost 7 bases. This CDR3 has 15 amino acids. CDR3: CSVESVAGGPGEQYF. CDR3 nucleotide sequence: TGCAGCGTTGAGTCGGTAGCGGGGGGGCCGGGGGAGCAGTACTTC.

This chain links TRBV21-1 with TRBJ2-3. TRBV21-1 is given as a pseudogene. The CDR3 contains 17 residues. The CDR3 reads CASSKALVAGVADTQYF. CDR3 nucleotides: TGTGCCAGCAGCAAAGCCCTGGTCGCAGGAGTGGCAGATACGCAGTATTTT.

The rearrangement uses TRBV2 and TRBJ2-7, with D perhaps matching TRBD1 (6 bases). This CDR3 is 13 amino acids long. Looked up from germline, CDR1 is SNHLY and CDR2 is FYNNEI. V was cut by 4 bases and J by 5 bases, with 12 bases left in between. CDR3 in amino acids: CASSGLGGNEQYF. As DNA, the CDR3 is TGTGCCAGCAGTGGTTTAGGGGGTAACGAGCAGTACTTC.

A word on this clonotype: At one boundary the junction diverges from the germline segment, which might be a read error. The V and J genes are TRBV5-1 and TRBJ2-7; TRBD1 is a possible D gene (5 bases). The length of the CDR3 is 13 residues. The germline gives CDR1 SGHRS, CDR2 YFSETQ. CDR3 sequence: CASSFGRAYEQYF. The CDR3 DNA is TGTGCCAGCAGTTTCGGCAGGGCTTACGAGCAGTACTTC.

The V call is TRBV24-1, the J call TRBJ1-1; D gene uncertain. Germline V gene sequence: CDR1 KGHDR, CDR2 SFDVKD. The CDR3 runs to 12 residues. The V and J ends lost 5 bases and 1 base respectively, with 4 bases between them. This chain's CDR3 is CATSAGNTEAFF. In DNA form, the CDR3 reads TGTGCCACCAGTGCAGGGAACACTGAAGCTTTCTTT.

In DNA form, the CDR3 reads TGCAGCGTTGAGCCCGGGGGGGGTAAACAGCCACCCTACAATGAGCAGTTCTTC. Its protein is CSVEPGGGKQPPYNEQFF. V gene TRBV29-1 combines with J gene TRBJ2-1; 8 bases align to TRBD2. The germline V gene encodes CDR1 SQVTM and CDR2 ANQGSEA. The length of the CDR3 is 18 residues. V lost 3 bases and J lost 2; bases outside the gene matches: 15.

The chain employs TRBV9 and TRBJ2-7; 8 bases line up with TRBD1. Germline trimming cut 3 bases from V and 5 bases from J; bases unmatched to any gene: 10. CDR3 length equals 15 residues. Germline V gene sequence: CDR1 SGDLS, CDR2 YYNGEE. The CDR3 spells CASSGGTGTSNEQYF. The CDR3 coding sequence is TGTGCCAGCAGCGGAGGGACAGGAACCTCTAACGAGCAGTACTTC.

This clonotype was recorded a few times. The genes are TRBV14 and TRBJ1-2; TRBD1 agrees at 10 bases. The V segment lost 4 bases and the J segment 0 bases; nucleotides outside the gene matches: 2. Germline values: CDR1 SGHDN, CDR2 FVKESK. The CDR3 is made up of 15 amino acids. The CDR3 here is CASSPGTGANYGYTF. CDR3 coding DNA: TGTGCCAGCAGCCCTGGGACAGGGGCTAACTATGGCTACACCTTC.

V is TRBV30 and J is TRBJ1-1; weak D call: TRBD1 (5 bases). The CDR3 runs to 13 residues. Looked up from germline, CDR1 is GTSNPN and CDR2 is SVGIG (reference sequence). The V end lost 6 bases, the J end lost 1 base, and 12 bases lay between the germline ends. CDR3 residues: CACWTLSNTEAFF. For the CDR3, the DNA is TGTGCCTGCTGGACACTCTCGAACACTGAAGCTTTCTTT.

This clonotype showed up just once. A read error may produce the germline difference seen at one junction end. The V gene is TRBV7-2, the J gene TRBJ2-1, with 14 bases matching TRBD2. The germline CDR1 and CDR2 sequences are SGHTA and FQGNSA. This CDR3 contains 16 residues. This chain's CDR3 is CASSPWTSGGNNGQFF. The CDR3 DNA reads TGTGCCAGCAGCCCGTGGACTAGCGGGGGGAACAATGGGCAGTTCTTC.

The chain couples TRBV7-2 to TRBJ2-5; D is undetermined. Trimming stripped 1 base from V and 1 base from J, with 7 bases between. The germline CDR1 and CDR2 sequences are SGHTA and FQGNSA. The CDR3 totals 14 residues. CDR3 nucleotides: TGTGCCAGCAGCTTAGATACATCCCAAGAGACCCAGTACTTC. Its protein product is CASSLDTSQETQYF.

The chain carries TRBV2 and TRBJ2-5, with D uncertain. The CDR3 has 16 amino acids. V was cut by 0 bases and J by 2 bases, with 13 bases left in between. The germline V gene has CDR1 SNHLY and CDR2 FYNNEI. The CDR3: CASSEALIAGQETQYF. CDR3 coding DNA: TGTGCCAGCAGTGAAGCGCTTATTGCCGGGCAAGAGACCCAGTACTTC.

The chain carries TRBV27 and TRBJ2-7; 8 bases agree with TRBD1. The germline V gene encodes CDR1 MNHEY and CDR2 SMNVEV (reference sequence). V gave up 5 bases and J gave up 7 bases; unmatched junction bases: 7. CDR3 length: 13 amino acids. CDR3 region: CASSPGGLGEQYF. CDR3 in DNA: TGTGCCAGCAGTCCAGGGGGCTTAGGGGAGCAGTACTTC.

The CDR3 sequence: CASSQDRASGNTIYF. The CDR3 DNA reads as TGTGCCAGCAGCCAGGATAGGGCCTCGGGAAACACCATATATTTT. This rearrangement joins TRBV4-2 to TRBJ1-3, with D unresolved. The germline CDR1 and CDR2 sequences are LGHNA and YNFKEQ. Trimming cost V 3 bases and J 4 bases, with 13 bases left between them. The CDR3 is made up of 15 amino acids.

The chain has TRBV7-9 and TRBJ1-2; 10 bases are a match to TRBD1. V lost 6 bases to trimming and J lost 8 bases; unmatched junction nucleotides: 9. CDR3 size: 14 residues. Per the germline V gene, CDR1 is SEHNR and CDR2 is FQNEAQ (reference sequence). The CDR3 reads CASRWDRGVEGYTF. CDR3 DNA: TGTGCCAGCAGATGGGACAGGGGAGTAGAAGGCTACACCTTC.

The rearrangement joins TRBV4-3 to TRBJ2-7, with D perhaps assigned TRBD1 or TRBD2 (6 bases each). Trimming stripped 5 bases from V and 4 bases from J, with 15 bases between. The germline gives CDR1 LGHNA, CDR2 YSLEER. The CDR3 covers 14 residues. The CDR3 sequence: CASSGGLGVYEQYF. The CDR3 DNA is TGCGCCAGCAGCGGGGGGCTCGGAGTATACGAGCAGTACTTC.

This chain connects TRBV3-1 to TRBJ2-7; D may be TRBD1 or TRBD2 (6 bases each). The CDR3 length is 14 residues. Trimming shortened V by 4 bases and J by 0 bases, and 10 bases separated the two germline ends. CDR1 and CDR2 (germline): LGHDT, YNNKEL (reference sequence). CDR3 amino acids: CASSRRDNSYEQYF. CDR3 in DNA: TGTGCCAGCAGCCGGAGGGACAACTCCTACGAGCAGTACTTC.

The CDR3 bases are TGCAGTGCTGCTACCGGGGGAAGCTCCTACGAGCAGTACTTC. This translates into CSAATGGSSYEQYF. The chain couples TRBV20-1 to TRBJ2-7; D is perhaps TRBD2 (6 bases). Trimming took off 5 bases at V and 0 bases at J, with 14 bases between the two ends. Germline V gene lookup returns CDR1 DFQATT and CDR2 SNEGSKA (reference sequence). This CDR3 region has 14 residues.

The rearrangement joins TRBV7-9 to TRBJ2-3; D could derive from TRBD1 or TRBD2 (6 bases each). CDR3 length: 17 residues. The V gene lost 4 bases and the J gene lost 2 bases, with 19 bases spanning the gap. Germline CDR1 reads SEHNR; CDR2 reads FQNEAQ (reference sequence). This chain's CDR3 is CASSWGAEGQNTDTQYF. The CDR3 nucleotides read TGTGCCAGCAGCTGGGGGGCTGAGGGGCAAAACACAGATACGCAGTATTTT. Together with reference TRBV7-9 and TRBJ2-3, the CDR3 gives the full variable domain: DTGVSQNPRHKITKRGQNVTFRCDPISEHNRLYWYRQTLGQGPEFLTYFQNEAQLEKSRLLSDRFSAERPKGSFSTLEIQRTEQGDSAMYLCASSWGAEGQNTDTQYFGPGTRLTVL.

CDR3 nucleotide sequence: TGTGCCAGCAGCTTTACCCAACCGGACAGGGAGGGTTGGGAAGCTTTCTTT. Translation: CASSFTQPDREGWEAFF. V and J are TRBV7-9 and TRBJ1-1, with TRBD1 matching 8 bases. CDR3 length equals 17 residues. Germline V gene data show CDR1 as SEHNR and CDR2 as FQNEAQ (reference sequence). Losses at the gene ends were 3 bases for V and 8 bases for J; bases not matched to a gene: 17.

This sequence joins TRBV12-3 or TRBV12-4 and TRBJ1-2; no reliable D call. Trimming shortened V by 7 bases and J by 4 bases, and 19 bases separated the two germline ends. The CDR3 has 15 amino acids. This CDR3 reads CASTPPAVSSYGYTF. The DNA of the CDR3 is TGTGCCAGCACTCCCCCTGCGGTCTCCTCCTATGGCTACACCTTC.